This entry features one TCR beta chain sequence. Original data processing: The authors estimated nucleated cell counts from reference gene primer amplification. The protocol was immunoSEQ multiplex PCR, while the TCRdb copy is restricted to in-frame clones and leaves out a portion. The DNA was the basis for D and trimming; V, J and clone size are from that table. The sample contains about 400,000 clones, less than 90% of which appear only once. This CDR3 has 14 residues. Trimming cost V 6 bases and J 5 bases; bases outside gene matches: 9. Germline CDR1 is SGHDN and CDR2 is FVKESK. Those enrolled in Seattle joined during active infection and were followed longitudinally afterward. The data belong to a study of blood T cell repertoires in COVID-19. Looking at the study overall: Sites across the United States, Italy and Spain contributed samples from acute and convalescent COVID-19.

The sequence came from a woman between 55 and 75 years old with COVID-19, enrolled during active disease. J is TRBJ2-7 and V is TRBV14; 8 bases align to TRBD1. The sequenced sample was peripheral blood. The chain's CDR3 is CASRAGQGGHEQYF. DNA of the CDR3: TGTGCCAGCAGGGCCGGACAGGGAGGACACGAGCAGTACTTC.